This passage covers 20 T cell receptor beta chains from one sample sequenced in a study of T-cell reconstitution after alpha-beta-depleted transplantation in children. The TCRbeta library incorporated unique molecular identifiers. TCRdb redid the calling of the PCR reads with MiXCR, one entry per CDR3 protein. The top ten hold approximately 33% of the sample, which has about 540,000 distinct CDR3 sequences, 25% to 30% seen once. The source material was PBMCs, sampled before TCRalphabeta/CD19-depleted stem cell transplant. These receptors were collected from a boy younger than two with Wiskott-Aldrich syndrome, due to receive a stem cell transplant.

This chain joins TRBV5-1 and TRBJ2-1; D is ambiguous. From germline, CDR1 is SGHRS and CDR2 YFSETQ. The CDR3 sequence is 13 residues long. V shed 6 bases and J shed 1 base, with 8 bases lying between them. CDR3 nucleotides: TGCGCCAGCACTAGACCGTCCTACAATGAGCAGTTCTTC. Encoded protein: CASTRPSYNEQFF.

The CDR3 spells CSASKRQGAFWETQYF. Written as DNA, the CDR3 is TGCAGTGCTAGCAAACGGCAGGGGGCGTTTTGGGAGACCCAGTACTTC. V is TRBV20-1 and J is TRBJ2-5; the match to TRBD1 covers 8 bases. The germline V gene encodes CDR1 DFQATT and CDR2 SNEGSKA (reference sequence). Germline trimming cut 3 bases from V and 5 bases from J; bases unmatched to any gene: 14. This CDR3 region has 16 residues.

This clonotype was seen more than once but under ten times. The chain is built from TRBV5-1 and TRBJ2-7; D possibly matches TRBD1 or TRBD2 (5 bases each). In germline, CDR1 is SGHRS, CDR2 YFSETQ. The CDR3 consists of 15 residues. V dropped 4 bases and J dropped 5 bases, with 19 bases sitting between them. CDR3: CASSPPGRGSDEQYF. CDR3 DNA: TGCGCCAGCAGCCCACCGGGACGCGGGTCGGACGAGCAGTACTTC.

CDR3 loop: CAWDLLAGGPDEQFF. The CDR3 DNA is TGTGCCTGGGATCTTCTAGCGGGAGGGCCTGATGAGCAGTTCTTC. The rearrangement joins TRBV30 to TRBJ2-1; TRBD2 agrees at 12 bases. V lost 5 bases, J lost 8 bases, and 10 bases stayed unmatched. Germline V gives CDR1 GTSNPN, CDR2 SVGIG (reference sequence). The CDR3 consists of 15 residues.

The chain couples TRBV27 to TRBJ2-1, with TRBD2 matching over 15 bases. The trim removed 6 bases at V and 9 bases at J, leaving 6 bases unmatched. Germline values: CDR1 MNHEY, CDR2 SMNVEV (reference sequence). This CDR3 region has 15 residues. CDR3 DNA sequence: TGTGCCAGCAGCCCACAGGGACTAGCGGGAGGTGAGCAGTTCTTC. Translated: CASSPQGLAGGEQFF.

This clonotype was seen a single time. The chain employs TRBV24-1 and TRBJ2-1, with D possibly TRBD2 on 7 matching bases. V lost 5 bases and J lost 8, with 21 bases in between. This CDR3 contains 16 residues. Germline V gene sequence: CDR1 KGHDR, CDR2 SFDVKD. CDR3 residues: CATSAHGGGGWDEQFF. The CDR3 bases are TGTGCCACCAGTGCCCATGGGGGCGGGGGCTGGGATGAGCAGTTCTTC.

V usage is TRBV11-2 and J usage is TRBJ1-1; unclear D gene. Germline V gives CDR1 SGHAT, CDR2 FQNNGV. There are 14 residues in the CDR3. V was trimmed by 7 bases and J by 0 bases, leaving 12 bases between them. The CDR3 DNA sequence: TGTGCCAGCACGAAAGGCCCAATGAACACTGAAGCTTTCTTT. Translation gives CASTKGPMNTEAFF.

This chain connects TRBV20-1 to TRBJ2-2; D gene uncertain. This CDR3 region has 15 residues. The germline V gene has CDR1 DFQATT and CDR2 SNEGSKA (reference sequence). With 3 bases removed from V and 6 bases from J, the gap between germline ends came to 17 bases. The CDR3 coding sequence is TGCAGTGCTAGCTTTCCCTCTAATCTGCCCGGGGAGCTGTTTTTT. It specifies CSASFPSNLPGELFF.

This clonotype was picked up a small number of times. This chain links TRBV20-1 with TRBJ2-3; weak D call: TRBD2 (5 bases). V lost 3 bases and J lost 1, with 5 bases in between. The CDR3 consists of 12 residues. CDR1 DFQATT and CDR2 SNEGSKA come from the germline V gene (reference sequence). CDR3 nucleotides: TGCAGTGCTAGGGAGGGCACAGATACGCAGTATTTT. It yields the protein CSAREGTDTQYF.

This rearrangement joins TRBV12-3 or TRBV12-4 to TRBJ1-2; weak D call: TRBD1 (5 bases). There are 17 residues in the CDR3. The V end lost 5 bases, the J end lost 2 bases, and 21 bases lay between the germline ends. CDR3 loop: CASSRTGSGDSNYGYTF. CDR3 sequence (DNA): TGTGCCAGCAGTCGTACAGGTTCTGGGGACTCCAACTATGGCTACACCTTC.

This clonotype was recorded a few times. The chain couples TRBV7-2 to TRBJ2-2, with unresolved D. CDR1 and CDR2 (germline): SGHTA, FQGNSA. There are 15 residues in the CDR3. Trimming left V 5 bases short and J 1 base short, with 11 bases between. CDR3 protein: CASSLSLGNTGELFF. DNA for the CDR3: TGTGCCAGCAGCCTATCTCTGGGGAACACCGGGGAGCTGTTTTTT. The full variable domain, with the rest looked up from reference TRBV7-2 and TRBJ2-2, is GAGVSQSPSNKVTEKGKDVELRCDPISGHTALYWYRQSLGQGLEFLIYFQGNSAPDKSGLPSDRFSAERTGGSVSTLTIQRTQQEDSAVYLCASSLSLGNTGELFFGEGSRLTVL.

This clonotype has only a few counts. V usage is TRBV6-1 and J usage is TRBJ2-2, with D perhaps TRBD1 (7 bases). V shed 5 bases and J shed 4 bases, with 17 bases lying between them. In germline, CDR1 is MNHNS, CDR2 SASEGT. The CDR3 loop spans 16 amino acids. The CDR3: CASSIRRGRATGELFF. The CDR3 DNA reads TGTGCCAGCAGTATAAGGAGGGGGCGAGCCACCGGGGAGCTGTTTTTT.

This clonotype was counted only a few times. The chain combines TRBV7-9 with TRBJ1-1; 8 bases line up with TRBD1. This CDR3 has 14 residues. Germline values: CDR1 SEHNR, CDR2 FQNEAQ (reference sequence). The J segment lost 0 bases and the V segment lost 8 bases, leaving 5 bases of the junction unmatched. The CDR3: CASARQGLNTEAFF. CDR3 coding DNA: TGTGCCAGCGCAAGACAGGGGCTGAACACTGAAGCTTTCTTT.

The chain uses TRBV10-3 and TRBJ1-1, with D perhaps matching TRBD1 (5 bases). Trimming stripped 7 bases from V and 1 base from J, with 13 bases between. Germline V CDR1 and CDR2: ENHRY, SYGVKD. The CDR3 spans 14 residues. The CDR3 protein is CAIKLGLRNTEAFF. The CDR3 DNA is TGTGCCATCAAGTTGGGACTGAGGAACACTGAAGCTTTCTTT.

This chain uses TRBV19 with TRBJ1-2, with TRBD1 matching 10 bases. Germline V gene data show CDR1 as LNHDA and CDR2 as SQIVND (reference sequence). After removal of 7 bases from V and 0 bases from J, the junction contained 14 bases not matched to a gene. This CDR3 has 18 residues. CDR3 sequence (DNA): TGTGCCAGTACCGGACCCCCGGGACAGGGGAGGACTAACTATGGCTACACCTTC. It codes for CASTGPPGQGRTNYGYTF.

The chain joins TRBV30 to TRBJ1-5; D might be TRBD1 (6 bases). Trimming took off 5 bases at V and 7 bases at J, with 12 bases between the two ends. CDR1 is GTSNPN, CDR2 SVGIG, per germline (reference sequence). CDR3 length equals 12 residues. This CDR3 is CAWGQPPQPQHF. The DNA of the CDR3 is TGTGCCTGGGGACAGCCCCCGCAGCCCCAGCATTTT.

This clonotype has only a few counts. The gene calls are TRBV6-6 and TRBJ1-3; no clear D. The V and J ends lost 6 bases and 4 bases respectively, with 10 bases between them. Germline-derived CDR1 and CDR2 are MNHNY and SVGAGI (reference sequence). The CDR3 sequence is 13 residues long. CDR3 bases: TGTGCCAGCAGCGCCGAAGAAGGAAACACCATATATTTT. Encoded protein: CASSAEEGNTIYF.

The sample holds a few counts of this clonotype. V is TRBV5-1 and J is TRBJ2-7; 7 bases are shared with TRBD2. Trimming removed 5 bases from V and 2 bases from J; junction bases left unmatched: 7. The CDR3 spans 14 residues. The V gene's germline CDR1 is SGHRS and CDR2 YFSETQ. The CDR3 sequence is CASRRLAEPYEQYF. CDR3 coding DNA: TGCGCCAGCAGGCGTCTAGCGGAGCCCTACGAGCAGTACTTC.

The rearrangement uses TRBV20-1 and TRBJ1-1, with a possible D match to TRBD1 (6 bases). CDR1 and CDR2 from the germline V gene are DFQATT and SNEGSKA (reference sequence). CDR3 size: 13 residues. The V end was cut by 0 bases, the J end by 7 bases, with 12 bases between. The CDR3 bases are TGCAGTGCTAGAGACCCGAGGGGGGGTGAAGCTTTCTTT. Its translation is CSARDPRGGEAFF.

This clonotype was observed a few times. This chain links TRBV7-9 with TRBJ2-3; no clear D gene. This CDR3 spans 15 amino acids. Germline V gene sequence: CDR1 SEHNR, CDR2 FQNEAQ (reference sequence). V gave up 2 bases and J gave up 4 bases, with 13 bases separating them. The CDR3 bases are TGTGCCAGCAGCTTAACCTTAAATTACGCAGATACGCAGTATTTT. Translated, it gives CASSLTLNYADTQYF. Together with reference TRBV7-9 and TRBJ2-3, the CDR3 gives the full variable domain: DTGVSQNPRHKITKRGQNVTFRCDPISEHNRLYWYRQTLGQGPEFLTYFQNEAQLEKSRLLSDRFSAERPKGSFSTLEIQRTEQGDSAMYLCASSLTLNYADTQYFGPGTRLTVL.